One and the same sample provided the 10 T cell receptor beta chains below, sequenced in a study of T-cell reconstitution after alpha-beta-depleted transplantation in children. Preparation of the TCRbeta library used unique molecular identifiers. Using its own MiXCR run on the PCR reads, TCRdb lists one record per CDR3 protein. The sample carries a few hundred thousand distinct CDR3 sequences, under 15% recorded once. The source material was PBMCs, mostly from graft donor cells, sampled 360 days after TCRalphabeta/CD19-depleted stem cell transplant. All receptors derive from a male patient aged 10 to 17 who had a stem cell transplant for acute myeloid leukemia, so the T cells may come from the graft donor.

The table lists this clonotype with many counts. This sequence joins TRBV6-2 or TRBV6-3 and TRBJ2-7, with D perhaps matching TRBD1 (7 bases). The CDR3 contains 13 residues. The V end lost 11 bases, the J end lost 0 bases, and 14 bases lay between the germline ends. Germline assignment: CDR1 MNHEY and CDR2 SVGEGT. CDR3 sequence reads: CAGRDSSSYEQYF. CDR3 bases: TGTGCCGGGCGGGACAGCAGCTCCTACGAGCAGTACTTC.

V gene TRBV7-3 combines with J gene TRBJ2-3, with 12 positions matching TRBD2. The germline CDR1 and CDR2 sequences are SGHTA and FQGTGA. This CDR3 region has 17 residues. V was clipped by 2 bases and J by 0 bases; unmatched bases: 3. CDR3 nucleotide sequence: TGTGCCAGCAGCTTATCAGGACTAGCGGGAAGCACAGATACGCAGTATTTT. Amino acids: CASSLSGLAGSTDTQYF.

This clonotype was found a few times. This chain joins TRBV7-2 and TRBJ2-2, with unresolved D. V shed 1 base and J shed 4 bases, with 7 bases lying between them. This CDR3 comprises 14 residues. The germline V gene has CDR1 SGHTA and CDR2 FQGNSA. The CDR3 is CASSLVPLTGELFF. As DNA, the CDR3 is TGTGCCAGCAGCTTAGTTCCGCTCACCGGGGAGCTGTTTTTT.

This clonotype appeared many times. The chain links TRBV5-1 to TRBJ2-7, with D possibly TRBD1 on 5 matching bases. V dropped 0 bases and J dropped 4 bases, with 11 bases sitting between them. Germline lookup yields CDR1 SGHRS and CDR2 YFSETQ. The CDR3 is made up of 14 amino acids. The chain's CDR3 is CASSLGQGWYEQYF. The CDR3, as DNA: TGCGCCAGCAGCTTGGGGCAGGGATGGTACGAGCAGTACTTC.

This clonotype was observed a handful of times. The chain couples TRBV10-3 to TRBJ2-7, with TRBD1 identical over 8 bases. Germline values: CDR1 ENHRY, CDR2 SYGVKD. This CDR3 spans 15 amino acids. Unmatched junction bases numbered 9, after V lost 4 bases and J lost 4 bases. This CDR3 is CAISANTGGSYEQYF. In DNA form, the CDR3 reads TGTGCCATCAGTGCTAACACAGGGGGATCATACGAGCAGTACTTC.

The CDR3 here is CASSLASTSGRSEQYF. The DNA for the CDR3 is TGTGCCAGCAGCTTAGCGTCAACTAGCGGGAGGAGCGAGCAGTACTTC. The chain recombines TRBV7-2 with TRBJ2-7; 12 nucleotides match TRBD2. The CDR3 consists of 16 residues. The ends lost 0 bases at V and 6 bases at J; junction bases unmatched: 6. Germline V gene sequence: CDR1 SGHTA, CDR2 FQGNSA.

Only a few counts were recorded for this clonotype. The V gene is TRBV4-2, the J gene TRBJ2-5; D gene unclear. CDR3 size: 15 residues. V dropped 3 bases and J dropped 2 bases, with 13 bases sitting between them. The V gene's germline CDR1 is LGHNA and CDR2 YNFKEQ. In DNA form, the CDR3 reads TGTGCCAGCAGCCAGGCCCTAAGGGAACAAGAGACCCAGTACTTC. This codes for CASSQALREQETQYF.

In this sample, this clonotype turned up a few times. DNA for the CDR3: TGCAGCGTCTTAGGGGGGTATGGCTACACCTTC. Protein: CSVLGGYGYTF. This rearrangement joins TRBV29-1 to TRBJ1-2, with D perhaps TRBD1 (6 bases). V lost 6 bases and J 5 bases, leaving 10 bases between the germline ends. Per germline, CDR1 SQVTM and CDR2 ANQGSEA. The CDR3 consists of 11 residues.

This clonotype was detected only a few times. V and J are TRBV28 and TRBJ2-3; D call uncertain. This CDR3 is 11 amino acids long. The V end was cut by 6 bases, the J end by 9 bases, with 10 bases between. Germline lookup yields CDR1 MDHEN and CDR2 SYDVKM. In nucleotides, the CDR3 is TGTGCCAGCAGCGGCTCAAGCACGCAGTATTTT. Translated, it gives CASSGSSTQYF.

This clonotype occurred a few times. The chain uses TRBV14 and TRBJ2-2; possibly TRBD1 or TRBD2 for D (6 bases each). This CDR3 is 14 amino acids long. CDR1 is SGHDN and CDR2 is FVKESK in the germline V gene. V gave up 2 bases and J gave up 6 bases, with 10 bases separating them. CDR3 nucleotides: TGTGCCAGCAGCCAATACAGGGAGGCCGGGGAGCTGTTTTTT. Its protein is CASSQYREAGELFF.